A single sample is the source of the 30 T cell receptor beta chains below, sequenced in a study of Graves' ophthalmopathy and Graves' hyperthyroidism. Amplification from RNA transcripts yielded the TCR beta CDR3 regions. RT-PCR with HTBI primers came first, then second-round multiplex PCR. TCRdb ran MiXCR on the multiplex PCR reads and lists one entry per CDR3 protein. The repertoire holds more than 550,000 distinct CDR3 sequences, with over 40% as singletons. The specimen sequenced was peripheral blood. These receptors were obtained from an adult man with Graves' ophthalmopathy.

This clonotype was detected ten times or more. This chain uses TRBV24-1 with TRBJ2-5; D unresolved. This CDR3 is built from 13 residues. The ends were cut back, 5 bases at V and 0 bases at J, with 6 bases in the middle. The V gene's germline CDR1 is KGHDR and CDR2 SFDVKD. The CDR3 spells CATSAPYQETQYF. CDR3 coding DNA: TGTGCCACCAGTGCGCCTTACCAAGAGACCCAGTACTTC.

This clonotype turned up a few times. The V call is TRBV7-3, the J call TRBJ2-6; D is unclear. Trimming shortened V by 5 bases and J by 0 bases, and 17 bases separated the two germline ends. This CDR3 has 18 residues. CDR1 SGHTA and CDR2 FQGTGA come from the germline V gene. The CDR3 loop is CASSRRSESGSGANVLTF. CDR3 DNA sequence: TGTGCCAGCAGCCGTAGGTCAGAATCGGGCTCTGGGGCCAACGTCCTGACTTTC.

This chain uses TRBV4-3 with TRBJ1-2; D remains unclear. This CDR3 is built from 13 residues. Germline CDR1 is LGHNA and CDR2 is YSLEER. The ends were cut back, 1 base at V and 7 bases at J, with 10 bases in the middle. The CDR3 nucleotides read TGCGCCAGCAGCCAAGCCCTGGCGGTTGGCTACACCTTC. This sequence encodes CASSQALAVGYTF.

This clonotype has at least ten counts. The chain couples TRBV29-1 to TRBJ2-2; D is perhaps TRBD2 (5 bases). Trimming pared 7 bases from V and 1 base from J, leaving 16 bases between. The CDR3 is made up of 15 amino acids. Germline lookup yields CDR1 SQVTM and CDR2 ANQGSEA. Written as DNA, the CDR3 is TGCAGCGCGATAACCGGGGTTTTGAACACCGGGGAGCTGTTTTTT. Translation: CSAITGVLNTGELFF.

This chain joins TRBV6-5 and TRBJ1-6; unclear D gene. The V end lost 4 bases, the J end lost 9 bases, and 16 bases lay between the germline ends. This CDR3 region has 15 residues. The V gene's germline CDR1 is MNHEY and CDR2 SVGAGI. DNA for the CDR3: TGTGCCAGCAGTTCTCTGAAGAGCTTGTTTTCACCCCTCCACTTT. Translating gives CASSSLKSLFSPLHF.

This clonotype was seen many times. The chain uses TRBV19 and TRBJ2-6; D remains ambiguous. The length of the CDR3 is 16 residues. The germline CDR1 and CDR2 sequences are LNHDA and SQIVND (reference sequence). Trimming shortened V by 7 bases and J by 0 bases, and 13 bases separated the two germline ends. CDR3 sequence: CASTPLLGSGANVLTF. The CDR3 DNA is TGTGCCAGTACCCCTTTGTTGGGCTCTGGGGCCAACGTCCTGACTTTC. The full variable domain, its missing parts supplied by reference TRBV19 and TRBJ2-6, is DGGITQSPKYLFRKEGQNVTLSCEQNLNHDAMYWYRQDPGQGLRLIYYSQIVNDFQKGDIAEGYSVSREKKESFPLTVTSAQKNPTAFYLCASTPLLGSGANVLTFGAGSRLTVL.

This clonotype came up a few times. The CDR3 spells CASRQDRDSGNTIYF. The CDR3 DNA reads as TGTGCCAGCAGGCAAGACAGGGACTCTGGAAACACCATATATTTT. V is TRBV12-3 or TRBV12-4 and J is TRBJ1-3; 7 positions match TRBD1. V dropped 6 bases and J dropped 0; count of bases not matched to a gene: 5. This CDR3 has 15 amino acids.

This clonotype was recorded at least ten times. The chain is built from TRBV2 and TRBJ1-4, with a tentative D call TRBD1 (5 bases). V was shortened by 2 bases and J by 0 bases, with 10 bases between the two germline ends. This CDR3 has 16 amino acids. CDR1 is SNHLY and CDR2 is FYNNEI in the germline V gene. This CDR3 reads CASSEPQAPTNEKLFF. The CDR3 DNA sequence: TGTGCCAGCAGTGAACCACAGGCGCCAACTAATGAAAAACTGTTTTTT. The full variable domain, completed using reference TRBV2 and TRBJ1-4, is EPEVTQTPSHQVTQMGQEVILRCVPISNHLYFYWYRQILGQKVEFLVSFYNNEISEKSEIFDDQFSVERPDGSNFTLKIRSTKLEDSAMYFCASSEPQAPTNEKLFFGSGTQLSVL.

As concerns this clonotype: At one boundary the junction diverges from the germline segment, which might be a read error. The V call is TRBV10-3, the J call TRBJ2-2; unclear D gene. This CDR3 is 14 amino acids long. CDR1 and CDR2 from the germline V gene are ENHRY and SYGVKD. CDR3 loop: CASSLDWASGELFF. In DNA, the CDR3 is TGTGCCAGCAGTTTAGATTGGGCATCCGGGGAGCTGTTTTTT.

The rearrangement links TRBV6-1 to TRBJ2-7; TRBD1 aligns across 8 bases. V dropped 8 bases and J dropped 2; count of bases not matched to a gene: 8. The germline gives CDR1 MNHNS, CDR2 SASEGT. The CDR3 length is 14 residues. Here the CDR3 DNA reads TGTGCCAGCGGTGGGGACAGGATCACCTACGAGCAGTACTTC. The encoded protein is CASGGDRITYEQYF.

This clonotype was seen more than once but under ten times. The rearrangement uses TRBV9 and TRBJ2-7; D is possibly TRBD2 (6 bases). V was clipped by 4 bases and J by 5 bases, with 19 bases between them. The CDR3 extends over 15 amino acids. Germline assignment: CDR1 SGDLS and CDR2 YYNGEE. The CDR3 nucleotides read TGTGCCAGCAGCCAAGGGCGGGGCGTTGGCGACGAGCAGTACTTC. Translating it yields CASSQGRGVGDEQYF.

The V gene is TRBV20-1, the J gene TRBJ2-7, with 12 bases aligning to TRBD1. The germline gives CDR1 DFQATT, CDR2 SNEGSKA (reference sequence). This CDR3 is built from 14 residues. V gave up 5 bases and J gave up 5 bases; unmatched junction bases: 7. The CDR3 here is CSAGRGQGANEQYF. The CDR3 DNA is TGCAGTGCTGGAAGGGGACAGGGGGCTAACGAGCAGTACTTC.

This clonotype was recorded many times. V usage is TRBV6-5 and J usage is TRBJ1-5, with D tentatively TRBD1 (5 bases). This CDR3 is 14 amino acids long. V shed 0 bases and J shed 5 bases, with 8 bases lying between them. Per the germline V gene, CDR1 is MNHEY and CDR2 is SVGAGI. The CDR3 region is CASSYSGVHQPQHF. DNA of the CDR3: TGTGCCAGCAGTTACTCGGGGGTCCATCAGCCCCAGCATTTT.

The gene calls are TRBV9 and TRBJ1-2; 10 nucleotides match TRBD1. CDR3 length: 12 amino acids. J gave up 12 bases and V 4 bases, and 6 bases lay outside the gene matches. Germline V lookup: CDR1 SGDLS, CDR2 YYNGEE. CDR3 in amino acids: CASSPGTGAHTF. The CDR3 DNA reads as TGTGCCAGCAGCCCCGGGACAGGGGCCCACACCTTC.

This clonotype has ten or more counts. This chain joins TRBV2 and TRBJ2-5; D tentatively fits TRBD1 or TRBD2 (5 bases each). Germline values: CDR1 SNHLY, CDR2 FYNNEI. Trimming pared 0 bases from V and 5 bases from J, leaving 13 bases between. CDR3 size: 15 residues. The CDR3 DNA follows: TGTGCCAGCAGTGAAGCGGCACTAGGGGTCGAGACCCAGTACTTC. This sequence encodes CASSEAALGVETQYF.

This sequence joins TRBV2 and TRBJ1-2; D is uncertain. Germline values: CDR1 SNHLY, CDR2 FYNNEI. This CDR3 contains 12 residues. V lost 7 bases, J lost 11 bases, and 17 bases lay in between. CDR3 sequence (DNA): TGTGCCAGCACCGAAGCTGCGGGAGGGTACACCTTC. It encodes CASTEAAGGYTF.

This sequence joins TRBV7-9 and TRBJ2-2; no reliable D call. This CDR3 has 14 residues. Trimming removed 5 bases at V and 6 bases at J, with 13 bases between. CDR1 and CDR2 from the germline V gene are SEHNR and FQNEAQ (reference sequence). CDR3 amino acids: CASSQAVGSGELFF. The CDR3 DNA sequence: TGTGCCAGCAGCCAAGCCGTGGGGTCCGGGGAGCTGTTTTTT.

This clonotype was recorded many times. The gene calls are TRBV2 and TRBJ1-3, with 7 bases matching TRBD1. Trimming cost V 8 bases and J 4 bases; bases outside gene matches: 14. This CDR3 spans 16 amino acids. Germline CDR1 is SNHLY and CDR2 is FYNNEI. CDR3 sequence reads: CASDVDKGAWGNTIYF. Written as DNA, the CDR3 is TGTGCCAGCGACGTCGACAAGGGGGCATGGGGAAACACCATATATTTT.

The chain combines TRBV9 with TRBJ1-1; 8 positions agree with TRBD1. CDR3 size: 15 residues. Germline V gene sequence: CDR1 SGDLS, CDR2 YYNGEE. V lost 3 bases and J lost 4; bases outside the gene matches: 8. DNA for the CDR3: TGTGCCAGCAGCGCACGACAGGGGAGGAGCACTGAAGCTTTCTTT. Its protein is CASSARQGRSTEAFF.

This chain connects TRBV11-2 to TRBJ1-4; 10 bases are shared with TRBD1. CDR1 SGHAT and CDR2 FQNNGV come from the germline V gene. The V segment lost 5 bases and the J segment 7 bases; nucleotides outside the gene matches: 7. CDR3 length equals 15 residues. CDR3 region: CASSPTGGSGEKLFF. The CDR3 DNA follows: TGTGCCAGCAGCCCGACAGGGGGCAGCGGTGAAAAACTGTTTTTT. Filled out from reference TRBV11-2 and TRBJ1-4, the complete variable domain reads EAGVAQSPRYKIIEKRQSVAFWCNPISGHATLYWYQQILGQGPKLLIQFQNNGVVDDSQLPKDRFSAERLKGVDSTLKIQPAKLEDSAVYLCASSPTGGSGEKLFFGSGTQLSVL.

This clonotype was counted at least ten times. The CDR3 here is CASSIAGGWTEAFF. In DNA, the CDR3 is TGTGCCAGTAGTATAGCGGGGGGCTGGACTGAAGCTTTCTTT. The chain is built from TRBV19 and TRBJ1-1, with D possibly TRBD1 on 6 matching bases. Germline-derived CDR1 and CDR2 are LNHDA and SQIVND (reference sequence). The V end was cut by 1 base, the J end by 5 bases, with 11 bases between. CDR3 size: 14 residues.

The chain links TRBV29-1 to TRBJ1-2; D is unclear. The germline CDR1 and CDR2 sequences are SQVTM and ANQGSEA. V dropped 1 base and J dropped 8 bases, with 11 bases sitting between them. The CDR3 covers 12 residues. The CDR3 loop is CSVEGSREGYTF. CDR3 sequence (DNA): TGCAGCGTTGAAGGGTCCAGAGAAGGCTACACCTTC.

The J gene is TRBJ1-2, the V gene TRBV24-1, with a weak D call TRBD1 (6 bases). Between the trimmed V and J ends, which lost 5 bases and 8 bases, there was a span of 11 bases. The CDR3 is 12 amino acids. Germline V gene sequence: CDR1 KGHDR, CDR2 SFDVKD. This CDR3 reads CATSGQGIGYTF. CDR3 nucleotides: TGTGCCACCAGTGGCCAGGGGATAGGCTACACCTTC.

In its sample, this clonotype was seen many times. The V call is TRBV24-1, the J call TRBJ2-7; 8 bases line up with TRBD1. With 5 bases clipped from V and 3 bases from J, the junction kept 5 bases outside the gene matches. CDR3 size: 14 residues. Germline V lookup: CDR1 KGHDR, CDR2 SFDVKD. The CDR3: CATSGTGSVYEQYF. In nucleotides, the CDR3 is TGTGCCACCAGTGGGACAGGGTCTGTCTACGAGCAGTACTTC.

The chain links TRBV29-1 to TRBJ2-2; 9 bases fit TRBD1. CDR1 and CDR2 from the germline V gene are SQVTM and ANQGSEA. V trimming: 7 bases; J trimming: 3 bases; junction bases outside the gene matches: 9. The CDR3 loop spans 15 amino acids. CDR3: CSGNRGQRDTGELFF. The CDR3 nucleotides read TGCAGCGGGAACAGGGGGCAGCGTGACACCGGGGAGCTGTTTTTT.

The J gene is TRBJ1-3, the V gene TRBV9; no reliable D call. Trimming stripped 5 bases from V and 7 bases from J, with 16 bases between. This CDR3 spans 14 amino acids. CDR1 is SGDLS and CDR2 is YYNGEE in the germline V gene. In nucleotides, the CDR3 is TGTGCCAGCAGTGGGAGGACGGGTAGGAACACCATATATTTT. The encoded protein is CASSGRTGRNTIYF.

This clonotype was recorded many times. This chain links TRBV2 with TRBJ1-3; 9 positions agree with TRBD1. The CDR3 is made up of 14 amino acids. The V and J ends lost 6 bases and 2 bases, in that order; junction bases with no gene match: 2. CDR1 and CDR2 (germline): SNHLY, FYNNEI. Here the CDR3 DNA reads TGTGCCAGCAGATGGGACAGGGCTGGAAACACCATATATTTT. This sequence encodes CASRWDRAGNTIYF.

A remark on this clonotype: This could be a read error, since a much larger clone is one nucleotide away. This sequence joins TRBV20-1 and TRBJ1-6; possible D gene TRBD1, 5 bases. This CDR3 region has 15 residues. Germline V gene lookup returns CDR1 DFQATT and CDR2 SNEGSKA (reference sequence). Trimming pared 0 bases from V and 8 bases from J, leaving 14 bases between. In DNA form, the CDR3 reads TGCAGTGCTAGAGATGAAAAGGCAGGGTATTCACCCCTCCACTTT. Encoded protein: CSARDEKAGYSPLHF.

This sequence joins TRBV10-3 and TRBJ1-6; weak D call: TRBD1 (5 bases). The germline CDR1 and CDR2 sequences are ENHRY and SYGVKD. V was pared by 3 bases and J by 9 bases, with 15 bases between. This CDR3 spans 15 amino acids. CDR3 sequence (DNA): TGTGCCATCAGTGATGCCCGGGACTTGAGTTCACCCCTCCACTTT. This sequence encodes CAISDARDLSSPLHF.

On this clonotype: The junction differs from germline at one of its ends, possibly a read error. The chain is built from TRBV10-3 and TRBJ2-6; the D is unclear. The CDR3 sequence is 15 residues long. CDR1 is ENHRY and CDR2 is SYGVKD in the germline V gene. In DNA form, the CDR3 reads TGTGCCAGCAGTTACTCGACCTCTTTGGCCAACGTCCTGACTTTC. This gives the protein CASSYSTSLANVLTF.